This entry features one TCR beta chain sequence. One junction end does not reproduce the germline sequence, and a read error may be involved. As to time point: blood 2 weeks post-SBRT. Treatment noted: 15 Gy SBRT to primary tumor, nephrectomy 4 weeks later. The patient's renal cell carcinoma had clear cell pathology. The entry originates in a study of radiation and T cells in renal cell carcinoma. Across the whole study: Nephrectomy followed 15 Gy stereotactic body radiation by 4 weeks.

TCRdb's table, derived via immunoSEQ multiplex PCR, lists solely in-frame clones and lacks some. Of more than 65,000 clones in the sample, about 86% are singletons; the top ten hold 20% to 25%. The length of the CDR3 is 13 residues. Germline CDR1 SGHTA, CDR2 FQGNSA. The genes are TRBV7-2 and TRBJ2-4; D is perhaps TRBD2 (6 bases). The sequence derives from a woman aged 50 to 65 with renal cell carcinoma. The source material was blood, sampled from a patient whose treatment included radiotherapy and nephrectomy. CDR3 sequence (DNA): TGTGCCAGCAGCTCGGGAGCCCAAAACATTCAGTACTTC. Protein sequence: CASSSGAQNIQYF.